The 12 T cell receptor beta chains in this list originate from one sample, sequenced in a study of technical replicates of blood from several donors. Sequenced by immunoSEQ multiplex PCR; TCRdb stores in-frame clones only, minus some. The repertoire holds 75,000 to 85,000 clones, with around 95% as singletons. The sample taken for sequencing was T cells isolated from PBMCs. All receptors come from a human donor in good health.

The CDR3 loop reads CASSLNRGSSYEQYF. The DNA for the CDR3 is TGTGCCAGCAGCTTAAACAGGGGGAGCTCCTACGAGCAGTACTTC. This chain connects TRBV7-2 to TRBJ2-7, with 8 bases aligning to TRBD1. With 2 bases clipped from V and 0 bases from J, the junction kept 3 bases outside the gene matches. This CDR3 has 15 amino acids. CDR1 is SGHTA and CDR2 is FQGNSA in the germline V gene.

This clone has just a few counts. In DNA, the CDR3 is TGTGCCAGCAGCTTAGGAGGGCGAGACACTGAAGCTTTCTTT. It yields the protein CASSLGGRDTEAFF. This sequence joins TRBV7-9 and TRBJ1-1; D ambiguous. This CDR3 has 14 amino acids. Trimming removed 1 base from V and 3 bases from J, with 9 bases in between. Germline loops: CDR1 SEHNR, CDR2 FQNEAQ (reference sequence).

In nucleotides, the CDR3 is TGTGCCACCTCACATCTTCCCCAGTACTTC. Encoded protein: CATSHLPQYF. V gene TRBV6-1 combines with J gene TRBJ2-5; unclear D gene. CDR3 size: 10 residues. Trimming pared 10 bases from V and 9 bases from J, leaving 12 bases between. CDR1 MNHNS and CDR2 SASEGT come from the germline V gene.

V and J are TRBV6-1 and TRBJ2-3; 10 bases are shared with TRBD2. V lost 4 bases, J lost 6 bases, and 4 bases stayed unmatched. Germline-derived CDR1 and CDR2 are MNHNS and SASEGT. This CDR3 spans 14 amino acids. The CDR3 sequence: CASSGLAGADTQYF. The CDR3 coding sequence is TGTGCCAGCAGTGGGCTAGCGGGAGCCGATACGCAGTATTTT.

A single count supports this clone. The chain uses TRBV4-3 and TRBJ1-2; the D is unclear. CDR3 length: 13 residues. V was pared by 1 base and J by 4 bases, with 7 bases between. The germline CDR1 and CDR2 sequences are LGHNA and YSLEER. The CDR3 is CASSQGHLYGYTF. As DNA, the CDR3 is TGCGCCAGCAGCCAAGGGCACCTCTATGGCTACACCTTC.

The chain joins TRBV27 to TRBJ2-7; D remains unclear. Germline lookup yields CDR1 MNHEY and CDR2 SMNVEV (reference sequence). Trimming took 5 bases from V and 5 from J, leaving 13 bases between them. The length of the CDR3 is 13 residues. CDR3 DNA sequence: TGTGCCAGCAGTCCCCTGGGCATTAACGAGCAGTACTTC. Translation gives CASSPLGINEQYF.

J is TRBJ2-3 and V is TRBV5-6; 8 bases agree with TRBD2. Trimming removed 0 bases from V and 3 bases from J; junction bases left unmatched: 3. CDR3 length equals 15 residues. Germline V gene data show CDR1 as SGHDT and CDR2 as YYEEEE. CDR3 protein: CASSLVASGTDTQYF. CDR3 in DNA: TGTGCCAGCAGCTTGGTGGCTAGCGGGACAGATACGCAGTATTTT.

V is TRBV5-1 and J is TRBJ1-4; D gene uncertain. Germline assignment: CDR1 SGHRS and CDR2 YFSETQ. The CDR3 is made up of 14 amino acids. Trimming cost V 4 bases and J 5 bases, with 12 bases left between them. The CDR3 nucleotides are TGCGCCAGCAGCCCAACACAAAACAATGAAAAACTGTTTTTT. This gives the protein CASSPTQNNEKLFF.

J is TRBJ2-5 and V is TRBV11-3, with TRBD2 identical over 8 bases. The CDR3 sequence is 15 residues long. The V gene end was trimmed by 6 bases and the J gene end by 5 bases; junction bases not matched to a gene: 11. In germline, CDR1 is SGHNT, CDR2 YENEEA. The CDR3: CASSPPGGGLETQYF. As DNA, the CDR3 is TGTGCCAGCAGTCCTCCCGGGGGGGGGCTGGAGACCCAGTACTTC.

CDR3 region: CASSELSESSYNEQFF. CDR3 coding DNA: TGTGCCAGCAGTGAGTTGAGCGAGAGCTCCTACAATGAGCAGTTCTTC. The chain employs TRBV6-1 and TRBJ2-1, with no clear D. Per germline, CDR1 MNHNS and CDR2 SASEGT. Trimming left V 3 bases short and J 0 bases short, with 12 bases between. There are 16 residues in the CDR3.

The chain has TRBV9 and TRBJ2-7; 8 bases agree with TRBD2. The junction had 8 bases not matched to a gene; V was cut back by 4 bases and J by 5 bases. Germline values: CDR1 SGDLS, CDR2 YYNGEE. This CDR3 is 14 amino acids long. The CDR3 sequence: CASSRAGVVHEQYF. As DNA, the CDR3 is TGTGCCAGCAGCCGAGCGGGAGTAGTACACGAGCAGTACTTC.

The chain couples TRBV4-1 to TRBJ2-3; D gene ambiguous. V lost 6 bases to trimming and J lost 3 bases, with 13 bases between them. CDR3 size: 14 residues. Germline V gene data show CDR1 as MGHRA and CDR2 as YSYEKL. The CDR3: CASRASVRTDTQYF. CDR3 sequence (DNA): TGCGCCAGCAGGGCGTCAGTGAGGACAGATACGCAGTATTTT.